The sequence of this T cell receptor (beta chain) was determined in a study of blood T cell repertoires in COVID-19. Data came from immunoSEQ multiplex PCR; TCRdb stores just in-frame clones and leaves some out. The data hold more than 200,000 clones, with roughly 80% observed a single time. Germline V gene lookup returns CDR1 MNHEY and CDR2 SVGAGI. CDR3 length: 15 residues. V lost 7 bases to trimming and J lost 1 base; unmatched junction nucleotides: 8. Material: peripheral blood. The sequence was obtained from a woman aged 80 or older with acute or convalescent COVID-19. The chain is built from TRBV6-5 and TRBJ1-1, with 8 bases fitting TRBD1. CDR3 nucleotide sequence: TGTGCCAGCACCTTGACTACAGGGGGGAACACTGAAGCTTTCTTT. As protein: CASTLTTGGNTEAFF.